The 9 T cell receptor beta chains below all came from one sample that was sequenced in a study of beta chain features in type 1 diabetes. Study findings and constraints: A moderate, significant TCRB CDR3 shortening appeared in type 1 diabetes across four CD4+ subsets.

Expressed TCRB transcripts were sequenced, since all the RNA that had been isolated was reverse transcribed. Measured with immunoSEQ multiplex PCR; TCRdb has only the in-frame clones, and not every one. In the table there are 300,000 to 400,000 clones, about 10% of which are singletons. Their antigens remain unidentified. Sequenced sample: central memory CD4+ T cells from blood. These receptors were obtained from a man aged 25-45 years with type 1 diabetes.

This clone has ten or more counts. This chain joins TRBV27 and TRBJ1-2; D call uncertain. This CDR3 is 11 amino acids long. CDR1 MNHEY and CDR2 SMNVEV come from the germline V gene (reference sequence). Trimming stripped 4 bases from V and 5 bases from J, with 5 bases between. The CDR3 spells CASSSGYGYTF. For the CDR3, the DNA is TGTGCCAGCAGTTCCGGATATGGCTACACCTTC.

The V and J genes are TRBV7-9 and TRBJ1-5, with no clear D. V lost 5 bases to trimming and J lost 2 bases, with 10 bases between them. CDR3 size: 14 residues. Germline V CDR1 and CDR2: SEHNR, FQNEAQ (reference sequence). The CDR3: CASSPSGGNQPQHF. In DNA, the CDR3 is TGTGCCAGCAGCCCATCCGGGGGCAATCAGCCCCAGCATTTT.

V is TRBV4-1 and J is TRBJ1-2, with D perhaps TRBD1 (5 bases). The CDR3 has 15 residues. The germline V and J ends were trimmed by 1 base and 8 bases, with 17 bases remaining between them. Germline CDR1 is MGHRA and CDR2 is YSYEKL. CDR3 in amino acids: CASSQAQVRGHGYTF. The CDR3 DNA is TGCGCCAGCAGCCAAGCACAGGTCCGAGGACACGGCTACACCTTC.

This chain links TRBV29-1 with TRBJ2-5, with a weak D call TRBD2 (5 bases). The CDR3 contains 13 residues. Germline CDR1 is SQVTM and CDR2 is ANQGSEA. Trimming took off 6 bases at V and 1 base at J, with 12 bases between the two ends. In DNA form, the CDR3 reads TGCAGCGTCGCGGGTCAGATCCAAGAGACCCAGTACTTC. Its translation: CSVAGQIQETQYF.

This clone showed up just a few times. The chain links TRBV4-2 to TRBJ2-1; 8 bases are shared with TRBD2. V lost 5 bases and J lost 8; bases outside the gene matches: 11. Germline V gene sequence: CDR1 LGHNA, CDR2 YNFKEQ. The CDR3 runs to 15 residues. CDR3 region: CASSLASGRIDEQFF. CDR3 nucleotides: TGTGCCAGCAGCTTGGCCAGCGGGAGAATAGATGAGCAGTTCTTC.

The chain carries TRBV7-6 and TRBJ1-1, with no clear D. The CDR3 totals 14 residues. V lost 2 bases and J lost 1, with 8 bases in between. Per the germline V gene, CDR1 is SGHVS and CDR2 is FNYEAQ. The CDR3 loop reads CASSLTLENTEAFF. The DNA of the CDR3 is TGTGCCAGCAGCTTAACTCTGGAGAACACTGAAGCTTTCTTT.

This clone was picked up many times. The CDR3 loop is CASSNRDRSEQFF. The CDR3 bases are TGTGCCAGCAGTAACCGGGACAGAAGTGAGCAGTTCTTC. The chain has TRBV6-5 and TRBJ2-1; 7 bases fit TRBD1. The CDR3 is made up of 13 amino acids. CDR1 is MNHEY, CDR2 SVGAGI, per germline. J lost 9 bases, V lost 5 bases, and 7 bases had no gene match.

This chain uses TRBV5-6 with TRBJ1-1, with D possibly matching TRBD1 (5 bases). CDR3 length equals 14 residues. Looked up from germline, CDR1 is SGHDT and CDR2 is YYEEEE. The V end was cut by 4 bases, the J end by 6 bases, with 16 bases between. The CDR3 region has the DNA TGTGCCAGCAGCCTCTACAGGCGGGGGGCTGAAGCTTTCTTT. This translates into CASSLYRRGAEAFF.

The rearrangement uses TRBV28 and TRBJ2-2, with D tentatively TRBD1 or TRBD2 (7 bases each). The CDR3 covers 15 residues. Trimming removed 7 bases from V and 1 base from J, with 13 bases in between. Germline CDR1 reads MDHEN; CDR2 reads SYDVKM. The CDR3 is CASKGASGNTGELFF. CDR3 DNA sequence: TGTGCCAGCAAGGGGGCTAGCGGGAACACCGGGGAGCTGTTTTTT. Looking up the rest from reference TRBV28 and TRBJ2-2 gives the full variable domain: DVKVTQSSRYLVKRTGEKVFLECVQDMDHENMFWYRQDPGLGLRLIYFSYDVKMKEKGDIPEGYSVSREKKERFSLILESASTNQTSMYLCASKGASGNTGELFFGEGSRLTVL.